These 15 T cell receptor beta chains originate from one sample sequenced in a study of regulatory T cells in long-lasting Graves disease (dated by TCRdb to 2020 to 2022). Per the publication, the time point label means: newly diagnosed GD, antithyroid drugs for less than 3 months. For both TCR sequencing and RNA sequencing, RNA was extracted from PBMCs using TRIzol. Library method: multiplex PCR. TCRdb records Illumina HiSeq 4000 as the sequencer. CDR3 regions were amplified by Arm-PCR with iRepertoire HTBI primers to construct TCR beta libraries. TCRdb reanalyzed the raw reads on its own, using fastp at Q25 for trimming and MiXCR for clone calling, and kept in-frame beta chains. Here each entry gathers all rows of one CDR3 protein and keeps the most common genes and DNA. Here the sample has 680,000 or so distinct CDR3 sequences; 16% occur a single time. Jointly, the top ten make up 18% of the sample.

The sample also formed part of further work on T cells in Graves' hyperthyroidism and ophthalmopathy.

The material sequenced was peripheral blood mononuclear cells (PBMCs), taken at new diagnosis, from a patient treated with antithyroid drugs. The receptors originated from a woman aged 25 to 45 with Graves disease. Donor details come from another sample of the same person, matched by shared clones.

This clonotype was seen a few times. CDR3 coding DNA: TGTGCCAGCAGCCAAGATTACGGGGGAACAGATACGCAGTATTTT. It yields the protein CASSQDYGGTDTQYF. The genes are TRBV4-2 and TRBJ2-3, with D maybe TRBD2 (6 bases). The CDR3 is made up of 15 amino acids. Trimming cost V 0 bases and J 3 bases, with 10 bases left between them. Germline loops: CDR1 LGHNA, CDR2 YNFKEQ.

This rearrangement joins TRBV5-8 to TRBJ1-5; D is perhaps TRBD1 (6 bases). Trimming took off 0 bases at V and 6 bases at J, with 13 bases between the two ends. CDR1 SGHTS and CDR2 YDEGEE come from the germline V gene. This CDR3 spans 15 amino acids. The CDR3 reads CASSLAQGIGQPQHF. CDR3 coding DNA: TGTGCCAGCAGCTTGGCACAGGGAATCGGTCAGCCCCAGCATTTT.

In its sample, this clonotype was seen a few times. This sequence joins TRBV5-6 and TRBJ1-4, with a tentative D call TRBD1 (5 bases). The V end was cut by 7 bases, the J end by 8 bases, with 21 bases between. Per the germline V gene, CDR1 is SGHDT and CDR2 is YYEEEE. The CDR3 consists of 15 residues. The CDR3 nucleotides read TGTGCCAGCTCTCTTCCCGGGACCACGTCAGAAAAACTGTTTTTT. Protein: CASSLPGTTSEKLFF.

This clonotype was observed a handful of times. The gene calls are TRBV15 and TRBJ2-3; tentative D call: TRBD2 (6 bases). V dropped 0 bases and J dropped 1 base, with 11 bases sitting between them. The CDR3 is 16 amino acids. CDR1 and CDR2 from the germline V gene are LNHNV and YYDKDF (reference sequence). The CDR3 here is CATSRDGGGGTDTQYF. CDR3 sequence (DNA): TGTGCCACCAGCAGAGACGGGGGAGGAGGCACAGATACGCAGTATTTT.

There are a few counts of this clonotype. This chain joins TRBV5-8 and TRBJ1-2; D not resolved. Germline V CDR1 and CDR2: SGHTS, YDEGEE. The CDR3 has 12 amino acids. V was shortened by 4 bases and J by 8 bases, with 12 bases between the two germline ends. DNA for the CDR3: TGTGCCAGCAGCGCCTCGTCGAGGGGCTACACCTTC. This codes for CASSASSRGYTF.

This clonotype was observed many times. This chain connects TRBV3-1 to TRBJ1-1; 7 nucleotides line up with TRBD1. The V gene end was trimmed by 4 bases and the J gene end by 8 bases; junction bases not matched to a gene: 7. CDR1 is LGHDT and CDR2 is YNNKEL in the germline V gene (reference sequence). This CDR3 has 13 amino acids. CDR3 DNA sequence: TGTGCCAGCAGCCCTATAGGGACAGCCGAAGCTTTCTTT. Translation: CASSPIGTAEAFF.

This clonotype was detected a few times. J is TRBJ1-4 and V is TRBV19; TRBD1 matches 9 bases. CDR3 length equals 13 residues. With V trimmed by 7 bases and J by 7 bases, 4 bases remained unmatched. Germline CDR1 LNHDA, CDR2 SQIVND (reference sequence). The CDR3 protein is CASKTGGVEKLFF. The CDR3 DNA reads TGTGCCAGTAAAACAGGGGGCGTTGAAAAACTGTTTTTT.

This clonotype occurred once. This chain uses TRBV18 with TRBJ2-1; D is unclear. The closer fit of TRBJ2-5 to the DNA end suggests the J call may be wrong. This CDR3 contains 15 residues. CDR1 and CDR2 from the germline V gene are KGHSH and LQKENI. CDR3 sequence reads: CASSQFLTTQETQYF. As DNA, the CDR3 is TGTGCCAGCTCACAGTTCCTAACAACCCAAGAGACCCAGTACTTC.

V and J are TRBV24-1 and TRBJ2-6; D is perhaps TRBD1 (6 bases). This CDR3 contains 18 residues. The V end was cut by 1 base, the J end by 0 bases, with 12 bases between. Looked up from germline, CDR1 is KGHDR and CDR2 is SFDVKD. CDR3 in DNA: TGTGCCACCAGTGATTTTAGGACAGCGAACTCTGGGGCCAACGTCCTGACTTTC. This gives the protein CATSDFRTANSGANVLTF.

This clonotype has ten or more counts. This chain links TRBV12-3 or TRBV12-4 with TRBJ2-7; D ambiguous. The V end was cut by 3 bases, the J end by 5 bases, with 11 bases between. The CDR3 has 13 residues. In nucleotides, the CDR3 is TGTGCCAGCAGTTTTTGGGTTTTTGACGAGCAGTACTTC. Translation gives CASSFWVFDEQYF.

This clonotype was picked up many times. The V call is TRBV12-3 or TRBV12-4, the J call TRBJ1-3; D may be TRBD1 (5 bases). Deletions cut 3 bases from V and 9 bases from J, with 9 bases between. The CDR3 sequence is 12 residues long. CDR3 coding DNA: TGTGCCAGCAGTTTCTCGGGGGGCACCATATATTTT. This translates into CASSFSGGTIYF.

This clonotype was detected many times. The V call is TRBV3-1, the J call TRBJ2-3; D not resolved. Germline loops: CDR1 LGHDT, CDR2 YNNKEL (reference sequence). The V end lost 4 bases, the J end lost 3 bases, and 14 bases lay between the germline ends. The CDR3 runs to 15 residues. The CDR3 sequence: CASSPRLLGTDTQYF. The CDR3 DNA follows: TGTGCCAGCAGCCCGCGGCTTTTGGGGACAGATACGCAGTATTTT.

This clonotype was seen repeatedly, ten times or more. V and J are TRBV28 and TRBJ2-7; 7 bases align to TRBD1. CDR1 and CDR2 (germline): MDHEN, SYDVKM. The ends lost 4 bases at V and 2 bases at J; junction bases unmatched: 17. The CDR3 runs to 18 residues. The CDR3 reads CASSSHFSDRVKPYEQYF. The CDR3 DNA is TGTGCCAGCAGTTCCCATTTCTCTGACAGGGTCAAGCCCTACGAGCAGTACTTC.

This clonotype was counted at least ten times. The chain couples TRBV28 to TRBJ1-2; D perhaps matches TRBD1 (5 bases). The CDR3 has 14 amino acids. Germline CDR1 MDHEN, CDR2 SYDVKM. V was clipped by 5 bases and J by 7 bases, with 17 bases between them. CDR3 loop: CASSTYPLGGGYTF. CDR3 bases: TGTGCCAGCAGTACCTACCCCCTGGGGGGTGGCTACACCTTC.

This clonotype was counted at least ten times. The rearrangement joins TRBV27 to TRBJ2-7, with D possibly matching TRBD1 (5 bases). Germline loops: CDR1 MNHEY, CDR2 SMNVEV (reference sequence). This CDR3 region has 14 residues. V gave up 6 bases and J gave up 2 bases, with 14 bases separating them. The CDR3 sequence: CASSQAGIAYEQYF. The CDR3 DNA reads as TGTGCCAGCAGCCAAGCAGGGATAGCCTACGAGCAGTACTTC.